What follows describes a single T cell receptor beta chain. The CDR3 has 13 amino acids. From germline, CDR1 is SGDLS and CDR2 YYNGEE. J gave up 2 bases and V 10 bases, and 6 bases lay outside the gene matches. Sequencing was performed with immunoSEQ multiplex PCR; in TCRdb, only in-frame clones are kept and a portion is missing. The table has some 520,000 clones, around 90% seen once. These data come from a study of Ad26.COV2.S vaccination and SARS-CoV-2 variants. This sample's treatment: around 19 received Ad26.COV2.S at low or high dose, single or two shots; 5 received placebo; per-sample allocation not given. Each sample was drawn 63 days after the first injection (of vaccine or placebo). At a Boston site, the person donating was an adult of 18-55 years. The study used a vaccine consisting of an Ad26 vector that expressed Wuhan-strain SARS-CoV-2 spike.

The rearrangement links TRBV9 to TRBJ2-3, with 8 bases aligning to TRBD2. The TCR was taken from a person between 18 and 65 years old who received the Ad26.COV2.S COVID-19 vaccine or a placebo. The source material was peripheral blood, sampled in a trial of Ad26.COV2.S vaccine versus placebo. CDR3 coding DNA: TGTGCCTCCAGCGGGAGCTTCACAGATACGCAGTATTTT. This translates into CASSGSFTDTQYF.